The 32 T cell receptor beta chains in this list originate from one sample, sequenced in a study of cytomegalovirus exposure and HLA in healthy donors. The PCR was carried out with 60 Vbeta primers and 13 Jbeta primers. Profiling relied on immunoSEQ multiplex PCR, and the TCRdb table lists in-frame clones only, not all of them. The sample holds around 70,000 clones. Source material: PBMCs. These receptors originate from a female donor in good health and CMV-seropositive.

The chain links TRBV18 to TRBJ2-1; maybe TRBD1 (5 bases). The CDR3 is made up of 14 amino acids. V was trimmed by 0 bases and J by 8 bases, leaving 11 bases between them. Germline V gene sequence: CDR1 KGHSH, CDR2 LQKENI. CDR3 in amino acids: CASSPPVGDDEQFF. The CDR3, as DNA: TGTGCCAGCTCACCACCGGTAGGGGATGATGAGCAGTTCTTC.

CDR3 sequence (DNA): TGTGCCAGCAGCGTTCGGACAGTGGTTGGCTACACCTTC. This translates into CASSVRTVVGYTF. The V and J genes are TRBV7-2 and TRBJ1-2, with TRBD1 as a possible D gene (6 bases). This CDR3 has 13 residues. The germline V gene has CDR1 SGHTA and CDR2 FQGNSA. V lost 5 bases and J lost 7, with 14 bases in between.

This sequence joins TRBV6-5 and TRBJ2-5; 10 nucleotides align to TRBD2. J lost 5 bases, V lost 6 bases, and 9 bases had no gene match. In germline, CDR1 is MNHEY, CDR2 SVGAGI. The CDR3 runs to 15 residues. In nucleotides, the CDR3 is TGTGCCAGCAGGCTAGCGGGAGTTCGGGGGGAGACCCAGTACTTC. This codes for CASRLAGVRGETQYF.

V and J are TRBV6-5 and TRBJ1-1, with a possible D match to TRBD1 (5 bases). Germline CDR1 MNHEY, CDR2 SVGAGI. V was pared by 4 bases and J by 1 base, with 16 bases between. The CDR3 loop spans 16 amino acids. The CDR3 coding sequence is TGTGCCAGCAGTTCCCTCTTAAGGGGCGGGAACACTGAAGCTTTCTTT. Protein sequence: CASSSLLRGGNTEAFF.

The J gene is TRBJ2-7, the V gene TRBV30; TRBD2 matches 13 bases. Germline CDR1 and CDR2: GTSNPN and SVGIG (reference sequence). V was pared by 2 bases and J by 4 bases, with 5 bases of the junction left unmatched. This CDR3 is 15 amino acids long. The CDR3 spells CAWSKGLAGRYEQYF. CDR3 DNA sequence: TGTGCCTGGAGTAAGGGACTAGCGGGACGATACGAGCAGTACTTC.

The rearrangement uses TRBV4-3 and TRBJ2-3; 10 nucleotides agree with TRBD1. Germline lookup yields CDR1 LGHNA and CDR2 YSLEER. There are 16 residues in the CDR3. Germline trimming cut 1 base from V and 6 bases from J; bases unmatched to any gene: 7. The chain's CDR3 is CASSQVGQGTPDTQYF. The DNA for the CDR3 is TGCGCCAGCAGCCAAGTGGGACAGGGGACCCCGGATACGCAGTATTTT.

V usage is TRBV6-5 and J usage is TRBJ1-1; TRBD1 matches at 12 bases. Germline V CDR1 and CDR2: MNHEY, SVGAGI. V was pared by 4 bases and J by 0 bases, with 3 bases of the junction left unmatched. The CDR3 contains 16 residues. CDR3 in DNA: TGTGCCAGCAGTTTCCGGGACAGGGGGCTGAACACTGAAGCTTTCTTT. Translation: CASSFRDRGLNTEAFF.

The chain uses TRBV10-3 and TRBJ2-3; a possible D gene is TRBD2 (6 bases). CDR3 size: 15 residues. Germline V lookup: CDR1 ENHRY, CDR2 SYGVKD. The V end lost 7 bases, the J end lost 4 bases, and 18 bases lay between the germline ends. CDR3 sequence reads: CAIMGGSAEADTQYF. The DNA for the CDR3 is TGTGCCATCATGGGGGGTTCAGCGGAAGCAGATACGCAGTATTTT.

The chain is built from TRBV28 and TRBJ1-5; D remains unclear. CDR3 size: 13 residues. Germline CDR1 reads MDHEN; CDR2 reads SYDVKM. With 7 bases removed from V and 4 bases from J, the gap between germline ends came to 11 bases. The CDR3, as DNA: TGTGCCAGCACGGAGGTAGCAAATCAGCCCCAGCATTTT. Amino acids: CASTEVANQPQHF.

The rearrangement joins TRBV10-3 to TRBJ2-7; the D gene is possibly TRBD2 (6 bases). From germline, CDR1 is ENHRY and CDR2 SYGVKD. V was shortened by 0 bases and J by 4 bases, with 16 bases between the two germline ends. CDR3 length equals 16 residues. CDR3 amino acids: CAISESRGGFYYEQYF. CDR3 DNA: TGTGCCATCAGTGAGTCTAGGGGAGGCTTTTATTACGAGCAGTACTTC.

The chain joins TRBV6-5 to TRBJ1-2; 9 bases map to TRBD1. The CDR3 consists of 14 residues. Germline V CDR1 and CDR2: MNHEY, SVGAGI. With 7 bases clipped from V and 8 bases from J, the junction kept 11 bases outside the gene matches. CDR3 coding DNA: TGTGCCAGCACCCCCGGGACAGGGCGGGGAGGCTACACCTTC. It yields the protein CASTPGTGRGGYTF.

V usage is TRBV9 and J usage is TRBJ2-1; no reliable D call. V was trimmed by 0 bases and J by 6 bases, leaving 16 bases between them. Germline lookup yields CDR1 SGDLS and CDR2 YYNGEE. This CDR3 has 16 residues. CDR3 nucleotides: TGTGCCAGCAGCGTAGATCTGGGCCTAAGATCCAATGAGCAGTTCTTC. It encodes CASSVDLGLRSNEQFF.

This sequence joins TRBV28 and TRBJ2-2; maybe TRBD2 (6 bases). V shed 5 bases and J shed 1 base, with 20 bases lying between them. Germline V gene data show CDR1 as MDHEN and CDR2 as SYDVKM. This CDR3 region has 18 residues. CDR3 bases: TGTGCCAGCAGTCCATACCCTGGGGGGACGTGGAACACCGGGGAGCTGTTTTTT. Translating gives CASSPYPGGTWNTGELFF.

In nucleotides, the CDR3 is TGTGCCAGCAGAGGAACAGGGGGCTGGGGCTACACCTTC. Its translation: CASRGTGGWGYTF. The chain employs TRBV6-4 and TRBJ1-2; 9 bases are a match to TRBD1. The CDR3 sequence is 13 residues long. V shed 6 bases and J 8 bases; nucleotides not matched to a gene: 7. Looked up from germline, CDR1 is MRHNA and CDR2 is SNTAGT.

The rearrangement joins TRBV30 to TRBJ1-5, with TRBD1 identical over 7 bases. The junction had 3 bases not matched to a gene; V was cut back by 3 bases and J by 4 bases. The CDR3 runs to 13 residues. CDR1 is GTSNPN and CDR2 is SVGIG in the germline V gene (reference sequence). CDR3 sequence reads: CAWRGQLNQPQHF. CDR3 DNA sequence: TGTGCCTGGAGGGGACAGCTGAATCAGCCCCAGCATTTT.

The V and J genes are TRBV13 and TRBJ2-2, with a weak D call TRBD1 (6 bases). Germline values: CDR1 PRHDT, CDR2 FYEKMQ (reference sequence). The CDR3 runs to 16 residues. The V and J ends lost 1 base and 4 bases respectively, with 13 bases between them. In nucleotides, the CDR3 is TGTGCCAGCAGCTTAGTCCCCAGGGGTGCCACCGGGGAGCTGTTTTTT. Protein: CASSLVPRGATGELFF.

The chain has TRBV10-3 and TRBJ1-2, with TRBD1 matching 9 bases. Germline CDR1 reads ENHRY; CDR2 reads SYGVKD. V dropped 3 bases and J dropped 3; count of bases not matched to a gene: 2. The CDR3 has 14 amino acids. CDR3 in DNA: TGTGCCATCAGTGAAGACAGGGGGTACTATGGCTACACCTTC. Amino acids: CAISEDRGYYGYTF.

This sequence joins TRBV28 and TRBJ1-4, with no clear D. The germline V and J ends were trimmed by 5 bases and 8 bases, with 18 bases remaining between them. Germline V lookup: CDR1 MDHEN, CDR2 SYDVKM. The CDR3 is 15 residues long. The CDR3 loop reads CASSPRNEALEKLFF. The CDR3 nucleotides read TGTGCCAGCAGTCCCCGCAATGAGGCGTTGGAAAAACTGTTTTTT.

This chain joins TRBV6-5 and TRBJ1-4; D might be TRBD1 (5 bases). The germline V gene has CDR1 MNHEY and CDR2 SVGAGI. The CDR3 sequence is 14 residues long. V was pared by 5 bases and J by 8 bases, with 15 bases between. CDR3 sequence: CASSIDSSAEKLFF. The DNA of the CDR3 is TGTGCCAGCAGTATCGACAGCTCAGCCGAAAAACTGTTTTTT.

The chain joins TRBV7-6 to TRBJ2-7; 7 nucleotides line up with TRBD1. Per the germline V gene, CDR1 is SGHVS and CDR2 is FNYEAQ. The CDR3 sequence is 13 residues long. Losses at the gene ends were 4 bases for V and 7 bases for J; bases not matched to a gene: 7. For the CDR3, the DNA is TGTGCCAGCAGCTCCACGACAGGGTTGGAGCAGTACTTC. Its protein is CASSSTTGLEQYF.

Regarding this clone: Compared with germline, one end of the junction differs, possibly owing to a read error. J is TRBJ2-7 and V is TRBV28; 9 bases align to TRBD1. CDR1 MDHEN and CDR2 SYDVKM come from the germline V gene. The length of the CDR3 is 12 residues. The CDR3 DNA reads TGTGCCAGCAGTGAGGCTGGGACAGGGATGAACTTC. It specifies CASSEAGTGMNF. Combining the CDR3 with reference TRBV28 and TRBJ2-7 gives the whole variable domain DVKVTQSSRYLVKRTGEKVFLECVQDMDHENMFWYRQDPGLGLRLIYFSYDVKMKEKGDIPEGYSVSREKKERFSLILESASTNQTSMYLCASSEAGTGMNFGPGTRLTVT.

The chain links TRBV19 to TRBJ1-1; 10 positions agree with TRBD1. The CDR3 runs to 16 residues. Germline V CDR1 and CDR2: LNHDA, SQIVND (reference sequence). The J segment lost 4 bases and the V segment lost 8 bases, leaving 13 bases of the junction unmatched. Written as DNA, the CDR3 is TGTGCCAGTTGGGGCGGGACAGGGGATAGCCTCACTGAAGCTTTCTTT. Its protein product is CASWGGTGDSLTEAFF.

J is TRBJ1-2 and V is TRBV28, with 9 bases identical to TRBD1. The J segment lost 8 bases and the V segment lost 5 bases, leaving 6 bases of the junction unmatched. Germline values: CDR1 MDHEN, CDR2 SYDVKM. The CDR3 consists of 13 residues. The CDR3 sequence is CASSPRTGEGYTF. The CDR3 DNA follows: TGTGCCAGCAGTCCCCGGACAGGGGAAGGCTACACCTTC.

V gene TRBV18 combines with J gene TRBJ2-6, with TRBD1 matching 9 bases. The CDR3 extends over 18 amino acids. V was pared by 3 bases and J by 5 bases, with 11 bases of the junction left unmatched. Germline V gene data show CDR1 as KGHSH and CDR2 as LQKENI. The CDR3 loop reads CASSPGDRVVSWANVLTF. The CDR3 DNA sequence: TGTGCCAGCTCACCCGGGGACAGGGTCGTATCCTGGGCCAACGTCCTGACTTTC.

This chain links TRBV6-5 with TRBJ2-3; no firm D call. Germline CDR1 and CDR2: MNHEY and SVGAGI. This CDR3 region has 12 residues. Trimming removed 6 bases from V and 0 bases from J, with 4 bases in between. This CDR3 is CASSRSTDTQYF. The CDR3 DNA reads TGTGCCAGCAGCAGGAGCACAGATACGCAGTATTTT.

The chain carries TRBV19 and TRBJ1-1; D possibly corresponds to TRBD1 (6 bases). Germline assignment: CDR1 LNHDA and CDR2 SQIVND (reference sequence). V was cut by 1 base and J by 0 bases, with 9 bases left in between. This CDR3 region has 15 residues. In DNA, the CDR3 is TGTGCCAGTAGTATAGTGAACAGGGTGAACACTGAAGCTTTCTTT. Amino acids: CASSIVNRVNTEAFF. The entire variable domain, with the rest obtained from reference TRBV19 and TRBJ1-1, is as follows: DGGITQSPKYLFRKEGQNVTLSCEQNLNHDAMYWYRQDPGQGLRLIYYSQIVNDFQKGDIAEGYSVSREKKESFPLTVTSAQKNPTAFYLCASSIVNRVNTEAFFGQGTRLTVV.

DNA for the CDR3: TGTGCCAGCAGCCCTCCGGTAGCCTTGGAGAGTGAGCAGTTCTTC. It yields the protein CASSPPVALESEQFF. The chain carries TRBV5-6 and TRBJ2-1; D is uncertain. This CDR3 is 15 amino acids long. The ends were cut back, 4 bases at V and 9 bases at J, with 20 bases in the middle. Germline lookup yields CDR1 SGHDT and CDR2 YYEEEE. The full variable domain, its missing parts supplied by reference TRBV5-6 and TRBJ2-1, is DAGVTQSPTHLIKTRGQQVTLRCSPKSGHDTVSWYQQALGQGPQFIFQYYEEEERQRGNFPDRFSGHQFPNYSSELNVNALLLGDSALYLCASSPPVALESEQFFGPGTRLTVL.

This chain connects TRBV6-6 to TRBJ2-5; D is ambiguous. The germline gives CDR1 MNHNY, CDR2 SVGAGI (reference sequence). The CDR3 is made up of 13 amino acids. V was clipped by 6 bases and J by 2 bases, with 10 bases between them. In DNA form, the CDR3 reads TGTGCCAGCAGCCTACCCCAACAAGAGACCCAGTACTTC. Amino acids: CASSLPQQETQYF.

The rearrangement uses TRBV5-6 and TRBJ2-3, with 8 bases identical to TRBD1. The CDR3 totals 15 residues. Trimming removed 2 bases from V and 3 bases from J; junction bases left unmatched: 5. Germline CDR1 and CDR2: SGHDT and YYEEEE. The CDR3 loop is CASSLGDRGTDTQYF. CDR3 sequence (DNA): TGTGCCAGCAGCTTAGGAGACAGGGGTACAGATACGCAGTATTTT.

The chain couples TRBV7-6 to TRBJ2-7; TRBD2 matches 9 bases. V was pared by 3 bases and J by 5 bases, with 17 bases of the junction left unmatched. Germline CDR1 SGHVS, CDR2 FNYEAQ. This CDR3 contains 18 residues. The CDR3 nucleotides read TGTGCCAGCAGCTTCGGTTCTCGTGTGGATAGCGGGAGCCACGAGCAGTACTTC. Translating it yields CASSFGSRVDSGSHEQYF.

This chain joins TRBV9 and TRBJ1-1; a possible D gene is TRBD1 (5 bases). This CDR3 spans 14 amino acids. Trimming cost V 4 bases and J 6 bases, with 16 bases left between them. Germline CDR1 is SGDLS and CDR2 is YYNGEE. The CDR3 DNA is TGTGCCAGCAGCCCAAGGGGTAGGGGCGCTGAAGCTTTCTTT. Its translation is CASSPRGRGAEAFF.

This rearrangement joins TRBV19 to TRBJ2-2; TRBD2 matches 12 bases. Trimming cost V 4 bases and J 6 bases; bases outside gene matches: 12. The germline V gene encodes CDR1 LNHDA and CDR2 SQIVND (reference sequence). CDR3 length: 18 amino acids. CDR3 sequence: CASSTHGGLAGVPGELFF. DNA for the CDR3: TGTGCCAGTAGTACGCACGGGGGACTAGCGGGTGTACCCGGGGAGCTGTTTTTT. Together with reference TRBV19 and TRBJ2-2, the CDR3 gives the full variable domain: DGGITQSPKYLFRKEGQNVTLSCEQNLNHDAMYWYRQDPGQGLRLIYYSQIVNDFQKGDIAEGYSVSREKKESFPLTVTSAQKNPTAFYLCASSTHGGLAGVPGELFFGEGSRLTVL.